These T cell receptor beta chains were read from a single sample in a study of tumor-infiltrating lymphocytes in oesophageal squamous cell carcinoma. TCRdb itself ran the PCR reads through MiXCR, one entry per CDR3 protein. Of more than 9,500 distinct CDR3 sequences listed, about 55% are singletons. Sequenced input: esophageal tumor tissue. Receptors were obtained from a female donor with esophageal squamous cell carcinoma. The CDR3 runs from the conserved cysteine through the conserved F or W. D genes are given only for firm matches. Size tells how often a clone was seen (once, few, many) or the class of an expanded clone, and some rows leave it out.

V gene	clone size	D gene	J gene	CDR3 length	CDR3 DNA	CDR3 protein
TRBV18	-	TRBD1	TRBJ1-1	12	TGTGCCAGCTCAAAGACAGGGACTGAAGCTTTCTTT	CASSKTGTEAFF
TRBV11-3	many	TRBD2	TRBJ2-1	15	TGTGCCAGCAGCCTGGGGACTAGCGGTTACAATGAGCAGTTCTTC	CASSLGTSGYNEQFF
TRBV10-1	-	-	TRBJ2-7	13	TGCGCCAGCAGTGAGGAGTTCTCCAATGAGCAGTACTTC	CASSEEFSNEQYF
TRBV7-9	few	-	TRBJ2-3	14	TGTGCCAGCAGCCAGGGTCCCTTCACAGATACGCAGTATTTT	CASSQGPFTDTQYF
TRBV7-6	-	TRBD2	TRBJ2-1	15	TGTGCCAGCAGCTTAGACCCTAGCGGATACAATGAGCAGTTCTTC	CASSLDPSGYNEQFF
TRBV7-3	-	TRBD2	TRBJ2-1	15	TGTGCCAGCAGCCGGTGGGCGGGAGAGGGAAATGAGCAGTTCTTC	CASSRWAGEGNEQFF
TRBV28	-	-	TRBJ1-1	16	TGTGCCAGCAGTCCGTATGCCGGGACAATGAACACTGAAGCTTTCTTT	CASSPYAGTMNTEAFF
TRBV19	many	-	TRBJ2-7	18	TGTGCCAGTAGCATGGTTGATACGGGGTATCGAGGCTCCTACGAGCAGTACTTC	CASSMVDTGYRGSYEQYF
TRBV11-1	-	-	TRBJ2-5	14	TGTGCCAGCAGCTCGTACAGGGTCGAAGAGACCCAGTACTTC	CASSSYRVEETQYF
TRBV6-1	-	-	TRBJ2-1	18	TGTGCCAGCAGTGAAGCAGGTATAGGGCTAAGCTCCTACAATGAGCAGTTCTTC	CASSEAGIGLSSYNEQFF
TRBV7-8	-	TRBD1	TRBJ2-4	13	TGTGCCAGCAGTTCAATCACAGGGGACATTCAGTACTTC	CASSSITGDIQYF
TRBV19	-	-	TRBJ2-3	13	TGTGCCAGTAGTAGCGGGAGCACAGATACGCAGTATTTT	CASSSGSTDTQYF
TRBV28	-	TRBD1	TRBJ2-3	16	TGTGCCAGCAGCCCGAACAGGGGCCCTAACACAGATACGCAGTATTTT	CASSPNRGPNTDTQYF
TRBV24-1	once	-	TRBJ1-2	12	TGTGCCACCAGTCAGGGGCGGGATGGCTACACCTTC	CATSQGRDGYTF
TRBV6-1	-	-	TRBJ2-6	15	TGTGCCAGCATCGAAGGGGGGGCCGGGGCCAACGTCCTGACTTTC	CASIEGGAGANVLTF
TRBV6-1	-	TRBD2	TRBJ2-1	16	TGTGCCAGCAGTCTGGGGACTAGCGGGAGGGAATATGAGCAGTTCTTC	CASSLGTSGREYEQFF
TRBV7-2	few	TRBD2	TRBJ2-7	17	TGTGCCAGCAGCTTAGCCCCGACTAGCGGGGCCGCCTACGAGCAGTACTTC	CASSLAPTSGAAYEQYF
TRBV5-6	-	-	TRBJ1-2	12	TGTGCCAGCAAACGGGGTGAATTGATATACACCTTC	CASKRGELIYTF
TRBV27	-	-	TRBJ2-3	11	TGTGCCAGCAGTACCACAGATACGCAGTATTTT	CASSTTDTQYF
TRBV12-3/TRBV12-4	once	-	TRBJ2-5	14	TGTGCCAGCAGTCTAGAGTTGTATGGGGAGACCCAGTACTTC	CASSLELYGETQYF
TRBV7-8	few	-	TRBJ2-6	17	TGTGCCAGCAGCTTAGCGGGTGGAGGGCCTGGGGCCAACGTCCTGACTTTC	CASSLAGGGPGANVLTF
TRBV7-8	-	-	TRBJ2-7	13	TGTGCCAGCAGCTTAGCAGAGGAATACGAGCAGTACTTC	CASSLAEEYEQYF
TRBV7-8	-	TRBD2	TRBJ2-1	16	TGTGCCAGCAGCTCCCTGGGGACTAGCGCTTACAATGAGCAGTTCTTC	CASSSLGTSAYNEQFF
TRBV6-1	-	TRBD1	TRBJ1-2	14	TGTGCCAGCAGTGCACAGGGGGGAAAGTATGGCTACACCTTC	CASSAQGGKYGYTF
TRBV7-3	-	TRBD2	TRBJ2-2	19	TGTGCCAGCAGCCCGGGACTAGCGGGGGCCCACCCGAACACCGGGGAGCTGTTTTTT	CASSPGLAGAHPNTGELFF
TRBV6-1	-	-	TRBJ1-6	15	TGTGCCAGCACCCTAGAGGGTGGCGAGCATTCACCCCTCCACTTT	CASTLEGGEHSPLHF
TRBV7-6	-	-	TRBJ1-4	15	TGTGCTAGCAGCTTATCTATTGGCCCTAATGAAAAACTGTTTTTT	CASSLSIGPNEKLFF
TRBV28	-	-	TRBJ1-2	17	TGTGCCAGCAGTTTACACCCCGGAGGAGGGTCGATGGATGGCTACACCTTC	CASSLHPGGGSMDGYTF
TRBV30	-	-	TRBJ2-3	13	TGTGCCTGGAGTCTAAAGGGGGTAGATACGCAGTATTTT	CAWSLKGVDTQYF
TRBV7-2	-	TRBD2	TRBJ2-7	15	TGTGCCAGCAGCTTAACTCTAGCGGGAGCTTACGAGCAGTACTTC	CASSLTLAGAYEQYF
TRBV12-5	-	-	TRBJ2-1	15	TGTGCTAGTGGGATTGGGGGAGCCGGCTACAATGAGCAGTTCTTC	CASGIGGAGYNEQFF
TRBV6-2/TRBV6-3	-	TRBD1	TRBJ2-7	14	TGTGCCAGCAGTTACCAGGGGGCCTCCTACGAGCAGTACTTC	CASSYQGASYEQYF
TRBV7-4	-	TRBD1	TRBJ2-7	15	TGTGCCAGCAGCTTAGTTTTGGGGGCAGGGGGTGAGCAGTACTTC	CASSLVLGAGGEQYF